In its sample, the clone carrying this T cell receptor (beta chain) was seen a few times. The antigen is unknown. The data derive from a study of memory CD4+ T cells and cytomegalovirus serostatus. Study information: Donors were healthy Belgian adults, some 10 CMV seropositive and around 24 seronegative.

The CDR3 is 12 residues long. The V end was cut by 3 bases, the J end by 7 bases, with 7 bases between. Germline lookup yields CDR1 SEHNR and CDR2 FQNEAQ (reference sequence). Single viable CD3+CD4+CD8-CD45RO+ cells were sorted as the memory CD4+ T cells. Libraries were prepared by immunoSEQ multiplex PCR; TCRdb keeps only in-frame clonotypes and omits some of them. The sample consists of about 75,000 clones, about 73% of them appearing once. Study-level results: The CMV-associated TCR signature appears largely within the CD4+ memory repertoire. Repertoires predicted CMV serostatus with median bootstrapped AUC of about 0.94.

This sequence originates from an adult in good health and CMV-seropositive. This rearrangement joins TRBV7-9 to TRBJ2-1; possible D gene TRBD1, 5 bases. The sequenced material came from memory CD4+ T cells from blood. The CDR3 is CASSLTANEQFF. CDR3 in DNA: TGTGCCAGCAGCTTGACAGCAAATGAGCAGTTCTTC. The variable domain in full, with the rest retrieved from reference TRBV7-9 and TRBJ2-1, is DTGVSQNPRHKITKRGQNVTFRCDPISEHNRLYWYRQTLGQGPEFLTYFQNEAQLEKSRLLSDRFSAERPKGSFSTLEIQRTEQGDSAMYLCASSLTANEQFFGPGTRLTVL.